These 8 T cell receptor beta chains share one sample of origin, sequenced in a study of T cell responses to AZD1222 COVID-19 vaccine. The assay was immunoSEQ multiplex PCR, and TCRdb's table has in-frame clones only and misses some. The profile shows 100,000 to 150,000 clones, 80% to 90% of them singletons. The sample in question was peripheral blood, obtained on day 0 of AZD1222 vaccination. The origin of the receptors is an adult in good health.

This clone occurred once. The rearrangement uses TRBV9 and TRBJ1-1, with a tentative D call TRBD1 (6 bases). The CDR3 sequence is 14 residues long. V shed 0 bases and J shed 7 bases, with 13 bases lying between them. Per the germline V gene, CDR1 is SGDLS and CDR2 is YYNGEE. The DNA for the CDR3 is TGTGCCAGCAGCGTAGTATCAGGGGCCGGTGAAGCTTTCTTT. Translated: CASSVVSGAGEAFF.

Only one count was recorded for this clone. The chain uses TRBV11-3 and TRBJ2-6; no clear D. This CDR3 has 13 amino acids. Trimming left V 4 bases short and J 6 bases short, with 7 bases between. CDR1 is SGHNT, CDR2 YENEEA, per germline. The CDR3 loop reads CASSSQQANVLTF. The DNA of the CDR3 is TGTGCCAGCAGCTCCCAGCAGGCCAACGTCCTGACTTTC. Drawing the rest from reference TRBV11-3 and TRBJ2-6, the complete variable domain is EAGVVQSPRYKIIEKKQPVAFWCNPISGHNTLYWYLQNLGQGPELLIRYENEEAVDDSQLPKDRFSAERLKGVDSTLKIQPAELGDSAVYLCASSSQQANVLTFGAGSRLTVL.

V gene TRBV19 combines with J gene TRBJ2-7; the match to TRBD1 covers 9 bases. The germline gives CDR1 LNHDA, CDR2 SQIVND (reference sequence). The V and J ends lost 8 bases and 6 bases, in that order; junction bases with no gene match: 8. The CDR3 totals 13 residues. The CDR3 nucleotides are TGTGCCAGTTTCGGGACAGGGTTAAGCGAGCAGTACTTC. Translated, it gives CASFGTGLSEQYF.

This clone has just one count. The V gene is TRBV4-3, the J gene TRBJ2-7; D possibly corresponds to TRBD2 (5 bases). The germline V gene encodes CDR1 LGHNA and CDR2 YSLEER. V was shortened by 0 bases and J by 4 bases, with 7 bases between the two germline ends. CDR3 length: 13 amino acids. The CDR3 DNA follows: TGCGCCAGCAGCCAAGATCGCGGGTACGAGCAGTACTTC. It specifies CASSQDRGYEQYF.

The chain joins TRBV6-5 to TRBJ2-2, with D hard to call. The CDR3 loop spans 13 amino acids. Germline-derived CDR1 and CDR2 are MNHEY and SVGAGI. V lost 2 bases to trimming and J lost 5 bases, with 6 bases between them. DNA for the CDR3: TGTGCCAGCAGTTACGGAGTGACCGGGGAGCTGTTTTTT. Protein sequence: CASSYGVTGELFF.

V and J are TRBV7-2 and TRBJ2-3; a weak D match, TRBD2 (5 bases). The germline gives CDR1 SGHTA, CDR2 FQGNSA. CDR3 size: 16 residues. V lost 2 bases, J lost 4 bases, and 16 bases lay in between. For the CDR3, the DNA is TGTGCCAGCAGCTTACGAGGAACGGGAACACCAGATACGCAGTATTTT. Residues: CASSLRGTGTPDTQYF. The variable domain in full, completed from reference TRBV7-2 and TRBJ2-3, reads GAGVSQSPSNKVTEKGKDVELRCDPISGHTALYWYRQSLGQGLEFLIYFQGNSAPDKSGLPSDRFSAERTGGSVSTLTIQRTQQEDSAVYLCASSLRGTGTPDTQYFGPGTRLTVL.

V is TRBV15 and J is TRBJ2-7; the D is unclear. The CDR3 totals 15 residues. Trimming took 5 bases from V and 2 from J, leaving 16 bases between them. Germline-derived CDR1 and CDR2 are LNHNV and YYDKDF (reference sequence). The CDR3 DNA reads TGTGCCACCAGCTCAAGTCCGGGCAGGCCCTACGAGCAGTACTTC. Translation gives CATSSSPGRPYEQYF.

The CDR3 is CASSQVALGQAFF. The DNA for the CDR3 is TGTGCCAGCAGCCAAGTCGCCCTCGGACAAGCTTTCTTT. V is TRBV14 and J is TRBJ1-1, with unresolved D. V was trimmed by 1 base and J by 9 bases, leaving 12 bases between them. The CDR3 totals 13 residues. Per germline, CDR1 SGHDN and CDR2 FVKESK.